This T cell receptor (beta chain) originates from a study of blood T cells in healthy people across ages. Germline loops: CDR1 MGHRA, CDR2 YSYEKL. This CDR3 spans 16 amino acids. V lost 4 bases and J 9 bases, leaving 22 bases between the germline ends. This clonotype was found a few times. For the second PCR, which ran for about 6 to 11 cycles, a sample-barcoded 5' primer and a J-beta primer mix were used. Via MiXCR, TCRdb re-called the 5' RACE reads, giving one row per CDR3 protein. The sample lists some 920,000 distinct CDR3 sequences; approximately 50% were seen once. This chain links TRBV4-1 with TRBJ2-1, with TRBD2 as a possible D gene (5 bases). The origin of this receptor is a woman in her sixties in good health. The specimen sequenced was blood. CDR3 protein: CASSPRTSLGTGEQFF. CDR3 coding DNA: TGCGCCAGCAGCCCTCGAACTAGTCTCGGTACGGGTGAGCAGTTCTTC.